This TCR beta chain was captured in a study of blood T cells in healthy people across ages. A second 7 to 11 cycle PCR used barcoded and J-beta primers. TCRdb ran MiXCR on the 5' RACE reads and lists one entry per CDR3 protein. The table shows some 730,000 distinct CDR3 sequences, with 22% occurring only once. The CDR3 sequence is 12 residues long. The J segment lost 4 bases and the V segment lost 3 bases, leaving 2 bases of the junction unmatched. Germline-derived CDR1 and CDR2 are DFQATT and SNEGSKA (reference sequence). The chain combines TRBV20-1 with TRBJ1-2; 7 bases match TRBD1. Sequencing was performed on blood. The clonotype was recovered from a man aged 65-85 years in good health. In DNA, the CDR3 is TGCAGTGCTAGGACAGGGCCCTATGGCTACACCTTC. Amino acid sequence: CSARTGPYGYTF.